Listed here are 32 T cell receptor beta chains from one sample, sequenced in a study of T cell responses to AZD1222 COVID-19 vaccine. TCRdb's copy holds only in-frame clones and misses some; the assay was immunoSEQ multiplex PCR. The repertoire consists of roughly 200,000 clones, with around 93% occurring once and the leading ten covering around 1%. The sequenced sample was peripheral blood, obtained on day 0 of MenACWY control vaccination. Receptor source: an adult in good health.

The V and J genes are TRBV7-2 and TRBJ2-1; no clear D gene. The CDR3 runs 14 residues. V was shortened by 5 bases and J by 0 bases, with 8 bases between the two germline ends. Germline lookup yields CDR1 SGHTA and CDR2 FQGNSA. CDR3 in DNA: TGTGCCAGCAGCCTCCGGCTCTCCTACAATGAGCAGTTCTTC. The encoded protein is CASSLRLSYNEQFF.

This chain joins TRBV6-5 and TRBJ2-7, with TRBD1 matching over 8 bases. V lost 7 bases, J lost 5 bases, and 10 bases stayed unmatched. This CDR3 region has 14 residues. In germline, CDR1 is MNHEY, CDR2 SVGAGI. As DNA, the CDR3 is TGTGCCAGCAACCCCGGGACAGGCTCACACGAGCAGTACTTC. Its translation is CASNPGTGSHEQYF.

CDR3 sequence: CASSSGRWVNTEAFF. CDR3 nucleotide sequence: TGTGCCAGCAGCTCTGGACGGTGGGTGAACACTGAAGCTTTCTTT. The chain has TRBV11-2 and TRBJ1-1; D is undetermined. Germline V gives CDR1 SGHAT, CDR2 FQNNGV. CDR3 length: 15 amino acids. The V gene lost 4 bases and the J gene lost 0 bases, with 12 bases spanning the gap.

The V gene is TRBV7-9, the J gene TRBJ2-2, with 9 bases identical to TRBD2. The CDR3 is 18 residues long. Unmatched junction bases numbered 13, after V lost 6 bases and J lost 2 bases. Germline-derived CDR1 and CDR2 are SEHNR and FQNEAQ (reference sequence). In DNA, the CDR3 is TGTGCCAGCAGGGCCCCCGCGGGAGGGGGCATCAACACCGGGGAGCTGTTTTTT. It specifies CASRAPAGGGINTGELFF.

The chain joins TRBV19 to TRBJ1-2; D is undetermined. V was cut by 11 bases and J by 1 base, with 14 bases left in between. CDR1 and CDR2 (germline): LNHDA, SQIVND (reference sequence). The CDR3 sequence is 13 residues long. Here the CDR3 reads CASKWASNYGYTF. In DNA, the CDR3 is TGTGCCTCAAAATGGGCGAGTAACTATGGCTACACCTTC.

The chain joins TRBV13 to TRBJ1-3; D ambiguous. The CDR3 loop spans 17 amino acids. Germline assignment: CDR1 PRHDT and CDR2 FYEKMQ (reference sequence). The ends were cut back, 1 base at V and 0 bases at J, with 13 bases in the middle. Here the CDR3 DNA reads TGTGCCAGCAGCTTAGCCCTTACAGTTTTCTCTGGAAACACCATATATTTT. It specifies CASSLALTVFSGNTIYF.

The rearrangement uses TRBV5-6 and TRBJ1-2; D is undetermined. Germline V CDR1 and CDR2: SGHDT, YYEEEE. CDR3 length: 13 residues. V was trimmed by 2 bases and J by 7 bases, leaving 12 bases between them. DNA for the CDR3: TGTGCCAGCAGCTTATCAGTTTCTAGTGGCTACACCTTC. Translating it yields CASSLSVSSGYTF.

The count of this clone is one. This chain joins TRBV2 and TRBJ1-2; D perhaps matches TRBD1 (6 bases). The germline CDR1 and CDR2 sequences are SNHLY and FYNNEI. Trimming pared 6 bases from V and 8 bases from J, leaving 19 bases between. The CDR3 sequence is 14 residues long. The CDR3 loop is CASSGYREGTGYTF. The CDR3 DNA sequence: TGTGCCAGCAGCGGTTACAGGGAAGGGACGGGCTACACCTTC.

CDR3 residues: CASSKEGYTGELFF. Written as DNA, the CDR3 is TGTGCCAGCAGCAAAGAAGGGTACACCGGGGAGCTGTTTTTT. V usage is TRBV21-1 and J usage is TRBJ2-2. TRBV21-1 is marked as a pseudogene. The CDR3 covers 14 residues.

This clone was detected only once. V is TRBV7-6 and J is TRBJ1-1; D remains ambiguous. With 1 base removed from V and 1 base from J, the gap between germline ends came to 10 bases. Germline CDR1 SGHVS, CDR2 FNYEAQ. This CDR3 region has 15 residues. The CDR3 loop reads CASSLVDGENTEAFF. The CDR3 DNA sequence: TGTGCCAGCAGCTTAGTTGACGGGGAGAACACTGAAGCTTTCTTT.

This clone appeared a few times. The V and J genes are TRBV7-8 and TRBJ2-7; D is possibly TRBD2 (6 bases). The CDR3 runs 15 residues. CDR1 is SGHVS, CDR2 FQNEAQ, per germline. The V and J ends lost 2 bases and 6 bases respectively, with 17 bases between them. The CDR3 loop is CASSLTQLATSEQYF. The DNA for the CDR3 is TGTGCCAGCAGCTTAACCCAACTAGCCACCAGCGAGCAGTACTTC.

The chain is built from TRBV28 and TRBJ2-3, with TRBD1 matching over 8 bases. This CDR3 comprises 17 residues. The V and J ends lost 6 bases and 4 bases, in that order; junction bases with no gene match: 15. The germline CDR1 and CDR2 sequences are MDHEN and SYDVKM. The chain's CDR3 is CASSWWGRGRESDTQYF. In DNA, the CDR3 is TGTGCCAGCAGCTGGTGGGGCAGGGGGCGGGAATCAGATACGCAGTATTTT.

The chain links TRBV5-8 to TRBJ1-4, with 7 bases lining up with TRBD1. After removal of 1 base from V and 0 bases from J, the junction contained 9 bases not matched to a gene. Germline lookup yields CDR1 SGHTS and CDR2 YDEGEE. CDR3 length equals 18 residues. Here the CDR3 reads CASSLWGQHASTNEKLFF. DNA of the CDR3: TGTGCCAGCAGCTTGTGGGGACAGCACGCCTCAACTAATGAAAAACTGTTTTTT.

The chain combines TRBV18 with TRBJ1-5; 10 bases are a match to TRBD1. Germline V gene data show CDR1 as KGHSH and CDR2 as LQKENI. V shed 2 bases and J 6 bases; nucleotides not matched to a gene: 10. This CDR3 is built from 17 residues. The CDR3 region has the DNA TGTGCCAGCTCACCAAACCCCGGGACAGGGGTTGGTCAGCCCCAGCATTTT. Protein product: CASSPNPGTGVGQPQHF.

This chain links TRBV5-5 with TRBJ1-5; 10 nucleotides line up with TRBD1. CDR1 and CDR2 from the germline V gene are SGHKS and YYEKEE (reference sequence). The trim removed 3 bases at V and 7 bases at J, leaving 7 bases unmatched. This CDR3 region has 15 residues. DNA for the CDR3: TGTGCCAGCAGCTGGGGGACAGGGGAAGAGCAGCCCCAGCATTTT. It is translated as CASSWGTGEEQPQHF.

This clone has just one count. The chain's CDR3 is CASSLRTGGRNTIYF. The CDR3 coding sequence is TGTGCCAGCAGCCTGAGGACAGGGGGCAGAAACACCATATATTTT. The chain couples TRBV5-6 to TRBJ1-3; TRBD1 aligns across 11 bases. V trimming: 4 bases; J trimming: 5 bases; junction bases outside the gene matches: 5. Per the germline V gene, CDR1 is SGHDT and CDR2 is YYEEEE. The CDR3 is 15 residues long.

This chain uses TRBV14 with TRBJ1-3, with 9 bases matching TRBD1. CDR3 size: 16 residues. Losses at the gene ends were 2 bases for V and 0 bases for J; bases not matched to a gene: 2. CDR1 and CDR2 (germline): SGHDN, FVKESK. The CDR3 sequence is CASSQTGGSSGNTIYF. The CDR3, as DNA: TGTGCCAGCAGCCAAACAGGGGGCAGCTCTGGAAACACCATATATTTT.

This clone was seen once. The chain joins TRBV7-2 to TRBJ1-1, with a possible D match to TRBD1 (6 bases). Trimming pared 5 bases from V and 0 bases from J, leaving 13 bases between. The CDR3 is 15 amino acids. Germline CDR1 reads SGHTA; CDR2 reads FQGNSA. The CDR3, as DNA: TGTGCCAGCAGCAGCTCGACAGGAGTGAACACTGAAGCTTTCTTT. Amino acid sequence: CASSSSTGVNTEAFF.

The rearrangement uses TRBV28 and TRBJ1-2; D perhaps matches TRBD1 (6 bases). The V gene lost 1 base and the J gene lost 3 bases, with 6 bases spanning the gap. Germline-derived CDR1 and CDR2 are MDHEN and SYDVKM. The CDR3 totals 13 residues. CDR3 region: CASSLYRDYGYTF. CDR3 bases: TGTGCCAGCAGTTTATACAGGGACTATGGCTACACCTTC.

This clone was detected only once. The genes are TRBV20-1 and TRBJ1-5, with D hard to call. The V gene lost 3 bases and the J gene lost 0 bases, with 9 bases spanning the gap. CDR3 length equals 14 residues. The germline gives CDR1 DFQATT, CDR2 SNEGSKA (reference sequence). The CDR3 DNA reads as TGCAGTGCTAGTGGCCCGTATAGCAATCAGCCCCAGCATTTT. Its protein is CSASGPYSNQPQHF.

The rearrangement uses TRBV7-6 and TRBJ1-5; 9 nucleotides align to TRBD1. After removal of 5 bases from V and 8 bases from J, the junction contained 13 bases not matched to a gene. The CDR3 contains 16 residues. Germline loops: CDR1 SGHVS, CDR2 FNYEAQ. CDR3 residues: CASSPRTGTGLEPQHF. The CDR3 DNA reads TGTGCCAGCAGCCCTCGAACCGGGACAGGGTTGGAGCCCCAGCATTTT. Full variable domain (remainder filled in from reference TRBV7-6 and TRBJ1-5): GAGVSQSPRYKVTKRGQDVALRCDPISGHVSLYWYRQALGQGPEFLTYFNYEAQQDKSGLPNDRFSAERPEGSISTLTIQRTEQRDSAMYRCASSPRTGTGLEPQHFGDGTRLSIL.

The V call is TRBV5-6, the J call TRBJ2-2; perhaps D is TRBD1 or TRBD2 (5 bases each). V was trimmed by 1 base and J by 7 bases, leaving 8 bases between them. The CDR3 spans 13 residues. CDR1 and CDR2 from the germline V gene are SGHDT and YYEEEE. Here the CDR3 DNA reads TGTGCCAGCAGCTTGTGGGGGAGCGGGGAGCTGTTTTTT. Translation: CASSLWGSGELFF.

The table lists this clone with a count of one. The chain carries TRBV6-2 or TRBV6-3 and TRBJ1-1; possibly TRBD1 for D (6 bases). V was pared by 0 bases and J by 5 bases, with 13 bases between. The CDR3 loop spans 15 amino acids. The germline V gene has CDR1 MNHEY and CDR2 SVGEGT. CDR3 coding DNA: TGTGCCAGCAGTTACTCTGGGGGGCGGGGTACTGAAGCTTTCTTT. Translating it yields CASSYSGGRGTEAFF.

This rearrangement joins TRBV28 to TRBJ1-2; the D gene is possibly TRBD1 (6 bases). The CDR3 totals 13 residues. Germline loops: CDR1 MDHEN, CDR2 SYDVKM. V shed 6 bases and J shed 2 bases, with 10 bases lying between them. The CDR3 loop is CASRWGQNYGYTF. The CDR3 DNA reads TGTGCCAGCAGGTGGGGGCAGAACTATGGCTACACCTTC.

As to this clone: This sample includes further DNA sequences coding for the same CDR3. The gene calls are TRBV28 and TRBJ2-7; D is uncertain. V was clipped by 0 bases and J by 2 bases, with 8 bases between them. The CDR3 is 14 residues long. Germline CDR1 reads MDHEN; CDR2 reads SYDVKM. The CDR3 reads CASSLWGVAYEQYF. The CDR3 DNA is TGTGCCAGCAGTTTATGGGGTGTTGCCTACGAGCAGTACTTC.

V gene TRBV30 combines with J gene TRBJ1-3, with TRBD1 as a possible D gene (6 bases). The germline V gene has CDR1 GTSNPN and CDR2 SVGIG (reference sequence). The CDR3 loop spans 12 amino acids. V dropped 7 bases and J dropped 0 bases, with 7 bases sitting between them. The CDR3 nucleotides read TGTGCCTCCAGGGGCTCTGGAAACACCATATATTTT. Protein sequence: CASRGSGNTIYF.

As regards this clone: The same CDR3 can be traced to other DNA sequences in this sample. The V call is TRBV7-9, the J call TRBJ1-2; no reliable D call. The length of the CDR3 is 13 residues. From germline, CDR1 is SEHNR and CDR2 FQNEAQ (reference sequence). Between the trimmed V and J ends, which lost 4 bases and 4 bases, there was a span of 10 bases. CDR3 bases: TGTGCCAGCAGCTCGGACGGAGTCTATGGCTACACCTTC. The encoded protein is CASSSDGVYGYTF.

CDR3 DNA: TGTGCCAGTAGTATCGGGACTAGCGGGGGGGCCTGGGAGACCCAGTACTTC. Residues: CASSIGTSGGAWETQYF. V gene TRBV19 combines with J gene TRBJ2-5; 16 bases line up with TRBD2. In germline, CDR1 is LNHDA, CDR2 SQIVND (reference sequence). The CDR3 is made up of 17 amino acids. V lost 3 bases to trimming and J lost 5 bases; unmatched junction nucleotides: 6. Supplemented by reference TRBV19 and TRBJ2-5, the full variable domain reads DGGITQSPKYLFRKEGQNVTLSCEQNLNHDAMYWYRQDPGQGLRLIYYSQIVNDFQKGDIAEGYSVSREKKESFPLTVTSAQKNPTAFYLCASSIGTSGGAWETQYFGPGTRLLVL.

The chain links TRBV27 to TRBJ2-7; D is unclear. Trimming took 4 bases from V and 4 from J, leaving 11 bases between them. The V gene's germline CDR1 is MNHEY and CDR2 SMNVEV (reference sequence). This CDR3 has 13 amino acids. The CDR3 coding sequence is TGTGCCAGCAGTTCAGGTTCTAGGTACGAGCAGTACTTC. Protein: CASSSGSRYEQYF.

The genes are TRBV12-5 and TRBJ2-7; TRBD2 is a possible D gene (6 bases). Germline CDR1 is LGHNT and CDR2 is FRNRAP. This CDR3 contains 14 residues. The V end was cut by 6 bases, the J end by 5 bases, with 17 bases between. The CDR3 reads CASGSEGRSHEQYF. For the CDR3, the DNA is TGTGCTAGTGGGTCGGAGGGCAGGTCCCACGAGCAGTACTTC.

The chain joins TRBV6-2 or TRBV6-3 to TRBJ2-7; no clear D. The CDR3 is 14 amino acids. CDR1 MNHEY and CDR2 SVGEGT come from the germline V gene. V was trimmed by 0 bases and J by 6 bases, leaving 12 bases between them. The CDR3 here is CASSYSLSLSEQYF. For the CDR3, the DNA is TGTGCCAGCAGTTACTCATTATCCCTCTCCGAGCAGTACTTC.

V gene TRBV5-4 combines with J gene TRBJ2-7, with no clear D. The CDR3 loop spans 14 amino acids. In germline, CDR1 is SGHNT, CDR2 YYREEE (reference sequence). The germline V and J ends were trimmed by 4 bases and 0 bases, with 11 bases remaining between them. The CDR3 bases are TGTGCCAGCAGCCCGAGATTGAGCTCCTACGAGCAGTACTTC. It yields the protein CASSPRLSSYEQYF.